Sequencing of this T cell receptor beta chain was carried out in a study of graft-versus-host responses after intestinal transplantation. TCRdb keeps only in-frame clones here, not all; method: immunoSEQ multiplex PCR. Among about 88,000 clones listed, approximately 92% were seen once. V lost 4 bases to trimming and J lost 7 bases; unmatched junction nucleotides: 6. This CDR3 contains 14 residues. Germline CDR1 reads SGHRS; CDR2 reads YFSETQ. As to this clone: The antigen remains unidentified.

The V call is TRBV5-1, the J call TRBJ1-5, with 9 bases lining up with TRBD1. This TCR was recovered from a human donor who received an intestinal transplant. This specimen was unstimulated CD4+ T cells sorted from spleen or lymph node cells, taken before intestinal transplant. The CDR3 DNA follows: TGCGCCAGCAGCGTCACAGGGGGCGGGCAGCCCCAGCATTTT. Translated: CASSVTGGGQPQHF. Complete variable domain (other parts from reference TRBV5-1 and TRBJ1-5): KAGVTQTPRYLIKTRGQQVTLSCSPISGHRSVSWYQQTPGQGLQFLFEYFSETQRNKGNFPGRFSGRQFSNSRSEMNVSTLELGDSALYLCASSVTGGGQPQHFGDGTRLSIL.